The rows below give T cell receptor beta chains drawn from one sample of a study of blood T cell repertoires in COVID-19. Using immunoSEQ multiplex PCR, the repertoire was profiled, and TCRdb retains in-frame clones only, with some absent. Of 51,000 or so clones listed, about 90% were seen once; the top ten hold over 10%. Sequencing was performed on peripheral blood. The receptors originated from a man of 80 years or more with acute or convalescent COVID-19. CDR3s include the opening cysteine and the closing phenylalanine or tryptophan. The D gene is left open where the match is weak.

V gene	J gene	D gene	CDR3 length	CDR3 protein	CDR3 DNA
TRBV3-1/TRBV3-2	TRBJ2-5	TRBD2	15	CASSRTLAGGILPYF	TGTGCCAGCAGCCGAACCCTAGCGGGGGGCATCCTGCCCTACTTC
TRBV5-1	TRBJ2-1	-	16	CASSPEGASDYNEQFF	TGCGCCAGCAGCCCGGAGGGGGCTAGCGACTACAATGAGCAGTTCTTC
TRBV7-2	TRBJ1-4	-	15	CASSPFRATNEKLFF	TGTGCCAGCAGCCCCTTCCGGGCAACTAATGAAAAACTGTTTTTT
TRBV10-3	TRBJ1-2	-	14	CAISAGREFLGYTF	TGTGCCATCAGTGCGGGCAGGGAATTCCTCGGCTACACCTTC
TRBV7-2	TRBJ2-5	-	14	CASSLSPGQETQYF	TGTGCCAGCAGCTTAAGTCCGGGCCAAGAGACCCAGTACTTC
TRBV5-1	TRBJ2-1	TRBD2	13	CASSFLAGNEQFF	TGCGCCAGCAGCTTTCTAGCGGGGAATGAGCAGTTCTTC
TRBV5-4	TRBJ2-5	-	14	CASSSGQFQETQYF	TGTGCCAGCAGCTCGGGACAATTCCAAGAGACCCAGTACTTC
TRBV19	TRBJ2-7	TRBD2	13	CASAPGLSHEQYF	TGTGCCAGTGCTCCGGGACTATCACACGAGCAGTACTTC
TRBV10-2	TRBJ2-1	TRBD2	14	CASRERGLYNEQFF	TGCGCCAGCAGAGAGCGGGGTCTCTACAATGAGCAGTTCTTC
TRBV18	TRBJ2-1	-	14	CASSRLNQGYEQFF	TGTGCCAGCTCTCGCTTGAACCAGGGCTATGAGCAGTTCTTC